A selection of T cell receptor beta chains follows, all from one sample in a study of T-cell memory formation after mild COVID-19. TCRdb re-called the 5' RACE reads through MiXCR, storing one row per CDR3 protein. The table lists 450,000 to 700,000 distinct CDR3 sequences, approximately 19% of them singletons. Sequencing input: PBMCs or a T cell subset sorted from them (not recorded which). These receptors originate from an adult woman who had mild COVID-19 (a few samples of this study predate the infection). Cell type and time point are not known. CDR3s include the opening cysteine and the closing phenylalanine or tryptophan. D genes are given only for firm matches. Only part of the rows carry a size: once, few, many, or a class if the clone is expanded.

clone_size: .
d_call: TRBD2
v_call: TRBV10-3
j_call: TRBJ2-5
cdr3_aa: CAIRATAGGQETQYF
cdr3_nt: TGTGCCATCAGGGCCACTGCGGGAGGGCAAGAGACCCAGTACTTC

clone_size: .
d_call: .
v_call: TRBV28
j_call: TRBJ2-1
cdr3_aa: CASSGAGRGLNEQFF
cdr3_nt: TGTGCCAGCAGTGGGGCGGGGCGGGGCCTAAATGAGCAGTTCTTC

clone_size: .
d_call: .
v_call: TRBV20-1
j_call: TRBJ1-1
cdr3_aa: CSARDVRDGSVVNTEAFF
cdr3_nt: TGCAGTGCTAGAGATGTAAGGGACGGTAGTGTAGTAAACACTGAAGCTTTCTTT

clone_size: .
d_call: .
v_call: TRBV7-2
j_call: TRBJ1-2
cdr3_aa: CASSSTVPYGYTF
cdr3_nt: TGTGCCAGCAGCTCGACAGTTCCCTATGGCTACACCTTC

clone_size: .
d_call: TRBD1
v_call: TRBV2
j_call: TRBJ2-7
cdr3_aa: CASSKDRGFYEQYF
cdr3_nt: TGTGCCAGCAGCAAGGACAGGGGGTTTTACGAGCAGTACTTC

clone_size: many
d_call: .
v_call: TRBV28
j_call: TRBJ1-2
cdr3_aa: CASSLALYGYTF
cdr3_nt: TGTGCCAGCAGTTTAGCCCTCTATGGCTACACCTTC

clone_size: few
d_call: TRBD2
v_call: TRBV7-2
j_call: TRBJ2-5
cdr3_aa: CASSWGLAGTQYF
cdr3_nt: TGTGCCAGCAGCTGGGGACTAGCTGGGACCCAGTACTTC

clone_size: .
d_call: TRBD2
v_call: TRBV2
j_call: TRBJ2-1
cdr3_aa: CASSETSAHNEQFF
cdr3_nt: TGTGCCAGCAGTGAGACTAGCGCTCACAATGAGCAGTTCTTC

clone_size: .
d_call: TRBD2
v_call: TRBV24-1
j_call: TRBJ2-1
cdr3_aa: CATSQTSGRAEYNEQFF
cdr3_nt: TGTGCCACCAGTCAAACTAGCGGGAGGGCCGAGTACAATGAGCAGTTCTTC

clone_size: .
d_call: .
v_call: TRBV5-1
j_call: TRBJ1-4
cdr3_aa: CASSFQGPNEKLFF
cdr3_nt: TGCGCCAGCAGCTTCCAGGGACCTAATGAAAAACTGTTTTTT

clone_size: .
d_call: .
v_call: TRBV6-1
j_call: TRBJ2-4
cdr3_aa: CASSESRVSIQNIQYF
cdr3_nt: TGTGCCAGCAGTGAGAGTAGGGTTTCCATCCAAAACATTCAGTACTTC

clone_size: .
d_call: .
v_call: TRBV7-8
j_call: TRBJ1-1
cdr3_aa: CASSFGKGMNTEAFF
cdr3_nt: TGTGCCAGCAGCTTCGGCAAGGGGATGAACACTGAAGCTTTCTTT

clone_size: .
d_call: .
v_call: TRBV7-9
j_call: TRBJ2-1
cdr3_aa: CASSLHGGGSYNEQFF
cdr3_nt: TGTGCCAGCAGCTTACACGGGGGCGGCTCCTACAATGAGCAGTTCTTC

clone_size: .
d_call: TRBD2
v_call: TRBV7-8
j_call: TRBJ2-1
cdr3_aa: CASSLAGGSEQFF
cdr3_nt: TGTGCCAGCAGTTTAGCGGGAGGGTCTGAGCAGTTCTTC

clone_size: .
d_call: TRBD1
v_call: TRBV4-1
j_call: TRBJ2-7
cdr3_aa: CASSLQGTASLGEQYF
cdr3_nt: TGCGCCAGCAGCCTCCAGGGGACAGCCAGCCTGGGCGAGCAGTACTTC

clone_size: .
d_call: .
v_call: TRBV7-2
j_call: TRBJ2-7
cdr3_aa: CASSLASGWSYEQYF
cdr3_nt: TGTGCCAGCAGCTTAGCTTCAGGGTGGTCCTACGAGCAGTACTTC

clone_size: few
d_call: TRBD2
v_call: TRBV11-2
j_call: TRBJ2-7
cdr3_aa: CASSVAGPSYEQYF
cdr3_nt: TGTGCCAGCAGCGTAGCGGGACCCTCCTACGAGCAGTACTTC

clone_size: few
d_call: .
v_call: TRBV5-6
j_call: TRBJ1-2
cdr3_aa: CASSFTGTRRNYGYTF
cdr3_nt: TGTGCCAGCAGCTTCACCGGGACACGAAGGAACTATGGCTACACCTTC

clone_size: .
d_call: TRBD2
v_call: TRBV20-1
j_call: TRBJ2-1
cdr3_aa: CSASVSGAYGEQFF
cdr3_nt: TGCAGTGCTAGTGTAAGCGGGGCTTACGGTGAGCAGTTCTTC

clone_size: .
d_call: .
v_call: TRBV12-3/TRBV12-4
j_call: TRBJ1-2
cdr3_aa: CASSFQVDYGYTF
cdr3_nt: TGTGCCAGCAGTTTTCAGGTTGATTATGGCTACACCTTC

clone_size: .
d_call: .
v_call: TRBV15
j_call: TRBJ2-5
cdr3_aa: CATSRDRAGGETQYF
cdr3_nt: TGTGCCACCAGCAGAGATCGGGCAGGGGGGGAGACCCAGTACTTC

clone_size: many
d_call: .
v_call: TRBV5-6
j_call: TRBJ2-7
cdr3_aa: CASSLGPSGGNEQYF
cdr3_nt: TGTGCCAGCAGCTTGGGTCCCTCTGGGGGAAACGAGCAGTACTTC

clone_size: .
d_call: TRBD1
v_call: TRBV7-9
j_call: TRBJ1-4
cdr3_aa: CASSARQGLTNEKLFF
cdr3_nt: TGTGCCAGCAGCGCTCGACAGGGACTGACTAATGAAAAACTGTTTTTT

clone_size: .
d_call: TRBD1
v_call: TRBV7-9
j_call: TRBJ1-2
cdr3_aa: CASSYPGQEVNYGYTF
cdr3_nt: TGTGCCAGCAGTTATCCGGGACAGGAAGTGAACTATGGCTACACCTTC